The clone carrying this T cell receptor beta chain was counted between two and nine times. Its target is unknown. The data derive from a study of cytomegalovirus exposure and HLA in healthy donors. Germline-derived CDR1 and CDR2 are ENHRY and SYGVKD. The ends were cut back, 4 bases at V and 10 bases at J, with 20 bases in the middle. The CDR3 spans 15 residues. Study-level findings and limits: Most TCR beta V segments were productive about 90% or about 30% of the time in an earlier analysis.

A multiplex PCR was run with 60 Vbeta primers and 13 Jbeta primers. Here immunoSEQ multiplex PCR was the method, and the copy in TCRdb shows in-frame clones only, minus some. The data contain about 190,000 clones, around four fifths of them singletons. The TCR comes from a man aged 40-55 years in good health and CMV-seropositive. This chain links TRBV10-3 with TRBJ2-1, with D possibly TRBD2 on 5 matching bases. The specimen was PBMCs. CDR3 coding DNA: TGTGCCATCAGTGTGTCCCCTAGCCTAGACCCCGAGCAGTTCTTC. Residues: CAISVSPSLDPEQFF.